This T cell receptor beta chain was observed in a study of Siglec-9 on CD8 T cells in melanoma (dated by TCRdb to between 2018 and 2020). Turning to the overall study: In this study, researchers looked at how Siglec-9 is expressed on CD8+ T cells and what Siglec-9 does to regulate T cells within the melanoma tumor microenvironment. Broad study findings and their caveats: According to the reported findings, Siglec-9 marked and regulated a subset of effector memory CD8+ T cells that seemed to build up inside melanoma tumors.

V and J are truncated by 6 bases and 2 bases respectively, leaving an intervening sequence of 10 bases. From its cysteine to its phenylalanine, the CDR3 spans 14 amino acids. The kept DNA is CDR3 alone, 42 bases in frame from the first base. The germline V gene (reference sequence) provides CDR1 MNHNY and CDR2 SVGAGI. Libraries came from the immunoSEQ multiplex PCR assay. TCRdb provides this immuneACCESS table in a form limited to in-frame rearrangements. Some clones are lacking; in checked studies, under half of them reflect an unresolved V gene, and why the rest are absent is not known. The sample table records about 33,000 clones; approximately 83% of these occur just once. Under 2% of the sample belongs to the ten largest clones. Details on this clone: Its cognate antigen has yet to be identified. No base quality information exists; no much larger clone differs at one position.

The sequence was collected from a human donor in good health. The sample taken for sequencing was Siglec-9- CD8+ T cells sorted from blood. The cell subset or site label, as the study defines it: CD8 T cells lacking Siglec-9. The sequence joins TRBV6-6 to TRBJ1-4; the D region possibly corresponds to TRBD1 (5 bases align). The DNA sequence is TGTGCCAGCAGCCTAGGGGCCACTAATGAAAAACTGTTTTTT. Its protein is CASSLGATNEKLFF.